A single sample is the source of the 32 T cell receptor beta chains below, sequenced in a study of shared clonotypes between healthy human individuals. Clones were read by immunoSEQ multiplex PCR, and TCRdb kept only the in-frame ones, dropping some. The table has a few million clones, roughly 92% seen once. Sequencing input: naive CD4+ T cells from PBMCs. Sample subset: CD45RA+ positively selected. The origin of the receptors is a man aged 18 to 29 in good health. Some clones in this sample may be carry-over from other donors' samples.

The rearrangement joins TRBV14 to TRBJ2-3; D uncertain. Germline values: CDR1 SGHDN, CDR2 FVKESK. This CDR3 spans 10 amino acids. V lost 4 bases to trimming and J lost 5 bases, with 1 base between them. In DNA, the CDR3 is TGTGCCAGCAGCCGAGATACGCAGTATTTT. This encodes CASSRDTQYF.

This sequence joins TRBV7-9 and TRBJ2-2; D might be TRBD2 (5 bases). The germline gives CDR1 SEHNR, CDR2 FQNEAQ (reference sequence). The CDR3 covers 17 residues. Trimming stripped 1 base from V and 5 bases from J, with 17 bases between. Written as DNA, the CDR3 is TGTGCCAGCAGCTTAGAATCTTTTCGGGGAAGAACCGGGGAGCTGTTTTTT. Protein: CASSLESFRGRTGELFF. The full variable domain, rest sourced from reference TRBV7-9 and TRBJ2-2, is DTGVSQNPRHKITKRGQNVTFRCDPISEHNRLYWYRQTLGQGPEFLTYFQNEAQLEKSRLLSDRFSAERPKGSFSTLEIQRTEQGDSAMYLCASSLESFRGRTGELFFGEGSRLTVL.

For the CDR3, the DNA is TGTGCCAGCAGTTTAAGGGGCCCCTTCTACGAGCAGTACTTC. Translated: CASSLRGPFYEQYF. V is TRBV28 and J is TRBJ2-7; D is possibly TRBD1 (5 bases). Germline CDR1 MDHEN, CDR2 SYDVKM. V lost 2 bases, J lost 3 bases, and 11 bases lay in between. CDR3 length: 14 residues.

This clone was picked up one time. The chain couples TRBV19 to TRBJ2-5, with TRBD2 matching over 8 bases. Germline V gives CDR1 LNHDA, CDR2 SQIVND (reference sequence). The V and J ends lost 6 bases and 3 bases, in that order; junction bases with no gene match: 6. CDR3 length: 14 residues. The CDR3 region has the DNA TGTGCCAGTAGCCTAGCGGGCCCTAAAGAGACCCAGTACTTC. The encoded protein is CASSLAGPKETQYF.

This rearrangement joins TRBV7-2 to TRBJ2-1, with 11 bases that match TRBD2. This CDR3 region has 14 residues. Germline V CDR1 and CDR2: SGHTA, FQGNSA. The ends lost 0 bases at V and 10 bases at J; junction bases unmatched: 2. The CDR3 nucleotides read TGTGCCAGCAGCTTAGCGCGGACTAGCGGGGAGCAGTTCTTC. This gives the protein CASSLARTSGEQFF.

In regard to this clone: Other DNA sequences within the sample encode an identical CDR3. The CDR3: CSASRYEQFF. The CDR3 coding sequence is TGCAGTGCTAGTCGGTATGAGCAGTTCTTC. The chain joins TRBV20-1 to TRBJ2-1; D ambiguous. CDR3 length equals 10 residues. The ends were cut back, 3 bases at V and 8 bases at J, with 5 bases in the middle. Germline CDR1 reads DFQATT; CDR2 reads SNEGSKA (reference sequence).

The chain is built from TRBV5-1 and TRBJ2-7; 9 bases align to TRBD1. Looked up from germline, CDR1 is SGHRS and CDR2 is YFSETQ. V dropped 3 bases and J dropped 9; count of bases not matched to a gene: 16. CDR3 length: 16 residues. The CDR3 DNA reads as TGCGCCAGCAGCTCTTACGGGACAGGGATCTACGGGGGGCAGTACTTC. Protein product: CASSSYGTGIYGGQYF. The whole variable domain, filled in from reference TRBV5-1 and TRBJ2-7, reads KAGVTQTPRYLIKTRGQQVTLSCSPISGHRSVSWYQQTPGQGLQFLFEYFSETQRNKGNFPGRFSGRQFSNSRSEMNVSTLELGDSALYLCASSSYGTGIYGGQYFGPGTRLTVT.

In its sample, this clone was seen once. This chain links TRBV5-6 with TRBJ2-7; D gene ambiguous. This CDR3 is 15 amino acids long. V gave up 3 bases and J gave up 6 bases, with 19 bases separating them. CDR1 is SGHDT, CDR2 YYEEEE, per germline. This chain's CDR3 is CASSSMLVSAGEQYF. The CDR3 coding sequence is TGTGCCAGCAGCTCCATGCTGGTCAGCGCCGGCGAGCAGTACTTC.

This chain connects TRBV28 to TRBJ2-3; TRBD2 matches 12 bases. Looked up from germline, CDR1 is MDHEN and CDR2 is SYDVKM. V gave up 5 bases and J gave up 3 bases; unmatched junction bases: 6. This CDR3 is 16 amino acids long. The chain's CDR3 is CASSTRTSGTTDTQYF. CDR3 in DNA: TGTGCCAGCAGTACCCGGACTAGCGGGACTACAGATACGCAGTATTTT.

The CDR3 coding sequence is TGTGCCAGCAGCTCCCGACAGGCATCTGGAAACACCATATATTTT. Amino acids: CASSSRQASGNTIYF. This chain connects TRBV7-3 to TRBJ1-3, with D perhaps TRBD1 (6 bases). V lost 4 bases to trimming and J lost 1 base, with 11 bases between them. Per germline, CDR1 SGHTA and CDR2 FQGTGA. This CDR3 contains 15 residues.

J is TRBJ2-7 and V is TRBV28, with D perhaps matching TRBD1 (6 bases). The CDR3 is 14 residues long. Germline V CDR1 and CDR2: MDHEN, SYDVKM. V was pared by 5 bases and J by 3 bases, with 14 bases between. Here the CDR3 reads CASSPGTPLYEQYF. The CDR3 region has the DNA TGTGCCAGCAGTCCCGGGACACCCCTCTACGAGCAGTACTTC.

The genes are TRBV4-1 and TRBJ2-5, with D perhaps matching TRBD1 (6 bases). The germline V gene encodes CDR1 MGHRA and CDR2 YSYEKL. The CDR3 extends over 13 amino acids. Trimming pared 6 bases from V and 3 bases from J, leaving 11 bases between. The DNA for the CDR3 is TGCGCCAGCAGTCCAAGACAGGAAGAGACCCAGTACTTC. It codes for CASSPRQEETQYF.

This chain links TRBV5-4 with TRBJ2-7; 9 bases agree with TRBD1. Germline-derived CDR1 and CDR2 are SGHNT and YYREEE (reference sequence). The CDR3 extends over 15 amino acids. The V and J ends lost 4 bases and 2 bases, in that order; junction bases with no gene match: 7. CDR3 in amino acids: CASSVGQGDTYEQYF. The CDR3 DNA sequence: TGTGCCAGCAGCGTGGGACAGGGTGATACCTACGAGCAGTACTTC.

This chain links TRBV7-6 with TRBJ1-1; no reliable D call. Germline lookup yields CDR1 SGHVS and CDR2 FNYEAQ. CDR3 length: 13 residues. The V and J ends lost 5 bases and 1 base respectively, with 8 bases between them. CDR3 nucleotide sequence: TGTGCCAGCAGCCCCGGGCGGAACACTGAAGCTTTCTTT. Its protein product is CASSPGRNTEAFF.

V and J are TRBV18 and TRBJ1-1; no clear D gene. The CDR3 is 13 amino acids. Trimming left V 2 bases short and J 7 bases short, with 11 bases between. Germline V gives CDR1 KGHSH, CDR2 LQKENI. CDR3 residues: CASSPYLSFEAFF. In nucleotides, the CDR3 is TGTGCCAGCTCACCATATTTGTCCTTTGAAGCTTTCTTT.

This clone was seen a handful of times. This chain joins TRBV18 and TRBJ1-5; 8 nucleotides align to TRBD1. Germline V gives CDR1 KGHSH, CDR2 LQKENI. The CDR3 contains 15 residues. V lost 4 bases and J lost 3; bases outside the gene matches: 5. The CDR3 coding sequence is TGTGCCAGCTCACGGACAGGGATGGACAATCAGCCCCAGCATTTT. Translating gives CASSRTGMDNQPQHF.

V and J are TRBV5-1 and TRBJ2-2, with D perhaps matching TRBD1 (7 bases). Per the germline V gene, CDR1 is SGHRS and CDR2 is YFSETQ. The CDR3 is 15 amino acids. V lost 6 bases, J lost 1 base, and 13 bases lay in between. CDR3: CASNQGGLNTGELFF. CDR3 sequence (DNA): TGCGCCAGCAACCAGGGGGGATTGAACACCGGGGAGCTGTTTTTT.

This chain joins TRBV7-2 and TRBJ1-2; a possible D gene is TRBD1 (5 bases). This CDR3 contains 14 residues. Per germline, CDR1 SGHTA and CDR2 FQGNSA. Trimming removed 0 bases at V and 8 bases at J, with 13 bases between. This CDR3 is CASSLASRAGGYTF. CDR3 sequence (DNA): TGTGCCAGCAGCTTAGCGTCCAGGGCGGGGGGCTACACCTTC.

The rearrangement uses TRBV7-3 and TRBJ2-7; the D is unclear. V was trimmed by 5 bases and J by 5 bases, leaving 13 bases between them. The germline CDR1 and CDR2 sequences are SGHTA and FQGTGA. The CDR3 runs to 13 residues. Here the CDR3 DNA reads TGTGCCAGCAGCCCTGGGCAGATGGACGAGCAGTACTTC. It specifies CASSPGQMDEQYF.

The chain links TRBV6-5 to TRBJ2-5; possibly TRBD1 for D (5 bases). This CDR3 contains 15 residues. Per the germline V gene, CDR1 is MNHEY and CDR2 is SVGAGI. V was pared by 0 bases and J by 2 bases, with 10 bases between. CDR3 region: CASSYSYRRQETQYF. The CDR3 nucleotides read TGTGCCAGCAGTTACTCGTACAGGAGACAAGAGACCCAGTACTTC.

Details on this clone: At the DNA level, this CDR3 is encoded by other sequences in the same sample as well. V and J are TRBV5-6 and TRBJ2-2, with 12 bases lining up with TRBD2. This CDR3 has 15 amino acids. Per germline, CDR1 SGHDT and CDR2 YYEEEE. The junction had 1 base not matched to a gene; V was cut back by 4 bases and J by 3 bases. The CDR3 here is CASSRLAGDTGELFF. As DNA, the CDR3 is TGTGCCAGCAGCCGACTAGCGGGAGACACCGGGGAGCTGTTTTTT.

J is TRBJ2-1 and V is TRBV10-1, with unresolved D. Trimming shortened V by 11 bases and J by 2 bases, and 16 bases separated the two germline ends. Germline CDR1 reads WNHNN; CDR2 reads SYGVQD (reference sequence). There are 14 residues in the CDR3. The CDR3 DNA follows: TGCGCCGGGCCGAGAGTGGGCCCCTACAATGAGCAGTTCTTC. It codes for CAGPRVGPYNEQFF.

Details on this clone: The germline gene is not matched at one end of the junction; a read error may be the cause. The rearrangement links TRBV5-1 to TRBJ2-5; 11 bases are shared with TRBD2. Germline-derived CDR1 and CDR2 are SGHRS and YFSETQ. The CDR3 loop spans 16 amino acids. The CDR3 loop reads CASSLIVAGGQGTQYF. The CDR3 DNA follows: TGCGCCAGCAGCTTGATTGTAGCGGGAGGGCAAGGGACCCAGTACTTC. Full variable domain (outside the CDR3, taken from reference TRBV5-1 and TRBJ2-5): KAGVTQTPRYLIKTRGQQVTLSCSPISGHRSVSWYQQTPGQGLQFLFEYFSETQRNKGNFPGRFSGRQFSNSRSEMNVSTLELGDSALYLCASSLIVAGGQGTQYFGPGTRLLVL.

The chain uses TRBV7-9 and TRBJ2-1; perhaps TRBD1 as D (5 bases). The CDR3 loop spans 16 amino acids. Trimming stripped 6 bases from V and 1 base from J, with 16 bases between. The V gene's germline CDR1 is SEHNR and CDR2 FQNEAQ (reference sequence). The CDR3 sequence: CASSSRVGKSYNEQFF. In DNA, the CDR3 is TGTGCCAGCAGTTCCAGGGTGGGGAAGTCCTACAATGAGCAGTTCTTC.

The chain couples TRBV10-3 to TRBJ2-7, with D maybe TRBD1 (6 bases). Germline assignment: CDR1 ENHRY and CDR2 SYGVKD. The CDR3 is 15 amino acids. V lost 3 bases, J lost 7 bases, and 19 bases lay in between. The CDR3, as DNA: TGTGCCATCAGTGACAGGGCAGGGGCATCGGGGGAGCAGTACTTC. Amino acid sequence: CAISDRAGASGEQYF.

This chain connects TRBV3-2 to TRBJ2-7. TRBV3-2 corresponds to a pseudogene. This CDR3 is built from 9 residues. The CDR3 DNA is TGTGCCAGCCCCTACGAGCAGTACTTC. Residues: CASPYEQYF.

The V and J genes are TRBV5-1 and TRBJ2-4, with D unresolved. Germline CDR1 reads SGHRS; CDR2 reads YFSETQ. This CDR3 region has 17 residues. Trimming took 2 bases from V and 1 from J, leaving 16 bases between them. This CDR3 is CASSFSSTGLAKNIQYF. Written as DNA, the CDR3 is TGCGCCAGCAGCTTTTCCTCAACGGGTTTGGCCAAAAACATTCAGTACTTC.

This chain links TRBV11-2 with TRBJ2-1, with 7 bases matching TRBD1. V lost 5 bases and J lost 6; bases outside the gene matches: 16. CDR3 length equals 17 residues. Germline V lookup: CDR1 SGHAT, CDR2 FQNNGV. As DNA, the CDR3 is TGTGCCAGCAGCCCACTACAGGGGCTAACGAAGGGCAATGAGCAGTTCTTC. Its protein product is CASSPLQGLTKGNEQFF.

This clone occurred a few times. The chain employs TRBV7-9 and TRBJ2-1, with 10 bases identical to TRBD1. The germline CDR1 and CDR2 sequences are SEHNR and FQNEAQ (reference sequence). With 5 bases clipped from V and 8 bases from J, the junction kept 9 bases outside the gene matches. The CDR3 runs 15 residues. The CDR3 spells CASSRRDRGGDEQFF. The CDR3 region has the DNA TGTGCCAGCAGCCGCCGGGACAGGGGTGGGGATGAGCAGTTCTTC.

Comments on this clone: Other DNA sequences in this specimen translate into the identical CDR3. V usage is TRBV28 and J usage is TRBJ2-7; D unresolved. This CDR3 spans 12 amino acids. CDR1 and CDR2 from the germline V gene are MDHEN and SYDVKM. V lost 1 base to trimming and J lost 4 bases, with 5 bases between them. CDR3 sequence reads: CASSLLGYEQYF. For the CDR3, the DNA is TGTGCCAGCAGTTTATTGGGTTACGAGCAGTACTTC.

The CDR3 is CASSHNALGRGYGYTF. DNA of the CDR3: TGTGCCAGTAGCCATAACGCCCTGGGACGGGGCTATGGCTACACCTTC. The chain joins TRBV19 to TRBJ1-2; the D gene is possibly TRBD1 (5 bases). The CDR3 consists of 16 residues. V shed 6 bases and J shed 4 bases, with 21 bases lying between them. In germline, CDR1 is LNHDA, CDR2 SQIVND (reference sequence).

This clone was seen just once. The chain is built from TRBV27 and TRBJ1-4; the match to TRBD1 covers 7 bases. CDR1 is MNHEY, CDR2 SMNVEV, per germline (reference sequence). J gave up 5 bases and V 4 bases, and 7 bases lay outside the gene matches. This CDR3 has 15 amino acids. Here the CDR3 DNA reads TGTGCCAGCAGTTACAGGGGCCTGGGGAATGAAAAACTGTTTTTT. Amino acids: CASSYRGLGNEKLFF. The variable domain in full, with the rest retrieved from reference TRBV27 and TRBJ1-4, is EAQVTQNPRYLITVTGKKLTVTCSQNMNHEYMSWYRQDPGLGLRQIYYSMNVEVTDKGDVPEGYKVSRKEKRNFPLILESPSPNQTSLYFCASSYRGLGNEKLFFGSGTQLSVL.